The rows below give T cell receptor beta chains drawn from one sample of a study of regulatory T cells in long-lasting Graves disease. TCRdb redid the calling of the multiplex PCR reads with MiXCR, one entry per CDR3 protein. The sample lists under 500,000 distinct CDR3 sequences, less than 25% occurring once. Sequencing was performed on peripheral blood mononuclear cells (PBMCs), taken when the disease was refractory, from a patient treated with antithyroid drugs. The source of these receptors is a female donor with Graves disease. CDR3s include the opening cysteine and the closing phenylalanine or tryptophan. D genes are given only for firm matches. The size entry is marked missing in some rows and otherwise reads once, few, many or a size class.

size	J	V	D	DNA	CDR3
few	TRBJ2-7	TRBV5-6	.	TGTGCCAGCAGCTTGGAACGGACTTTTACCTACGAGCAGTACTTC	CASSLERTFTYEQYF
few	TRBJ1-4	TRBV19	.	TGTGCCAGTACCTTTTGGAGCGCAACTAATGAAAAACTGTTTTTT	CASTFWSATNEKLFF
few	TRBJ2-2	TRBV29-1	TRBD1	TGCAGCGTAGGGACAGGAGACAACACCGGGGAGCTGTTTTTT	CSVGTGDNTGELFF
few	TRBJ1-4	TRBV19	TRBD1	TGTGCCAGTAGTAACGACAGGGGGCGAACTAATGAAAAACTGTTTTTT	CASSNDRGRTNEKLFF
.	TRBJ1-3	TRBV9	.	TGTGCCAGCTCCCGGGACAACACTGGAAACACCATATATTTT	CASSRDNTGNTIYF
.	TRBJ2-7	TRBV20-1	TRBD2	TGCAGTGCTAGAGATGGGGCTAGCGGGAGTTACGAGCAGTACTTC	CSARDGASGSYEQYF
.	TRBJ1-2	TRBV27	.	TGTGCCAGCAGCTACAGGGAGAACTATGGCCACACCTTC	CASSYRENYGHTF
many	TRBJ2-5	TRBV24-1	.	TGTGCCACCAGTGATCGACGGAAACAAGAGACCCAGTACTTC	CATSDRRKQETQYF
once	TRBJ2-7	TRBV11-2	TRBD1	TGTGCCAGCAGAACCCCAGGGGGCGTCCCCTACGAGCAGTACTTC	CASRTPGGVPYEQYF
few	TRBJ2-2	TRBV7-3	.	TGTGCCAGCAGCCGCCGATCCGGGGAGCTGTTTTTT	CASSRRSGELFF
few	TRBJ1-2	TRBV19	.	TGTGCCAGTAGAAAGACAGGCGAATATGGCTACACCTTC	CASRKTGEYGYTF
few	TRBJ2-2	TRBV2	.	TGTGCCAGCAAGACTAGGAACACCGGGGAGCTGTTTTTT	CASKTRNTGELFF
many	TRBJ2-7	TRBV11-2	.	TGTGCCAGCAGCTTAGAGTTAGCGGCCTACGAGCAGTACTTC	CASSLELAAYEQYF
.	TRBJ1-2	TRBV6-1	.	TGTGCCAGCAGCCTAGCAGCAGGGGCCGCGGGCTATGGCTACACCTTC	CASSLAAGAAGYGYTF
.	TRBJ1-4	TRBV30	TRBD1	TGTGCCTGGAGTGGGGACAGGGGTCAGGAAAAACTGTTTTTT	CAWSGDRGQEKLFF
many	TRBJ1-1	TRBV28	.	TGTGCCAGCAGTTTAAAGCCTGAGAACACTGAAGCTTTCTTT	CASSLKPENTEAFF
many	TRBJ2-7	TRBV19	.	TGTGCCAGTAGTCACCCGGGCAGCTACTACGAGCAGTACTTC	CASSHPGSYYEQYF
few	TRBJ2-2	TRBV29-1	TRBD1	TGCAGCGTTGAAGATCTGACAGGGCGTGCCGGGGAGCTGTTTTTT	CSVEDLTGRAGELFF
.	TRBJ2-7	TRBV20-1	TRBD1	TGCAGTGCCGAAACGACAGGGGGCTTATTAGTAACCCCCTACGGGCAGTACTTC	CSAETTGGLLVTPYGQYF
many	TRBJ2-7	TRBV11-2	.	TGTGCCAGCAGCTTACCGGGGGCAAACTACGAGCAGTACTTC	CASSLPGANYEQYF
few	TRBJ2-7	TRBV20-1	TRBD1	TGCAGTGCGTGGACAGGGGGAGTCTACGAGCAGTACTTC	CSAWTGGVYEQYF
many	TRBJ1-2	TRBV10-3	.	TGTGCCATCAGTGAGGCCAGAGGCTACTATGGCTACACCTTC	CAISEARGYYGYTF